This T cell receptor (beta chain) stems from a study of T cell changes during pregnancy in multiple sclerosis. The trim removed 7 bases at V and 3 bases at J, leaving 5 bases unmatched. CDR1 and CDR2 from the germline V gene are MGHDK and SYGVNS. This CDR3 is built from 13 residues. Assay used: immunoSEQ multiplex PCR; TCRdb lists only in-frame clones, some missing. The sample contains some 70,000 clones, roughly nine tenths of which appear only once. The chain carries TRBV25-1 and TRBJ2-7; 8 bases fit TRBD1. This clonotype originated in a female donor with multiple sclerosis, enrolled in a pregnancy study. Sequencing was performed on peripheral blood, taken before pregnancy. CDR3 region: CASTRTGNYEQYF. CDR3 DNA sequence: TGTGCCAGCACTCGGACAGGGAACTACGAGCAGTACTTC.